This TCR beta chain was identified during a study of blood T cell repertoires in COVID-19. Sequencing used immunoSEQ multiplex PCR; TCRdb keeps in-frame clones, though not all of them. The table includes hundreds of thousands of clones, roughly 85% detected once. CDR3 length: 16 residues. Unmatched junction bases numbered 8, after V lost 6 bases and J lost 1 base. Looked up from germline, CDR1 is MDHEN and CDR2 is SYDVKM. Participants classified as exposed had met a COVID-19 case within 2 weeks before study entry. The source of this sequence is a woman between 25 and 40 years old who had been exposed to COVID-19. The rearrangement links TRBV28 to TRBJ1-5, with 8 bases lining up with TRBD1. The sequenced sample was PBMCs or T cells enriched from blood (not recorded which). The CDR3 bases are TGTGCCAGCAGCGTAAGGACAGGGTCGAGCAATCAGCCCCAGCATTTT. The encoded protein is CASSVRTGSSNQPQHF.